This is a list of T cell receptor beta chains from one sample in a study of quantifying T cell responses using KT2 cells. One entry per CDR3 protein, called by TCRdb with MiXCR from the UMI-ligation and nested PCR reads. The sample lists fewer than 50,000 distinct CDR3 sequences, under 14% seen once, with 8.5% to 12% in the top ten. Sequencing was done on a sample of PBMCs spiked with cells of the T cell clone KT2. The receptors stem from a human donor. Both conserved end residues are part of each CDR3. D genes are given only for firm matches. Clone size is shown for a subset of rows, as once, few, many or a class of expanded clone.

CDR3 DNA	CDR3 protein	clone size	J gene	V gene	D gene
TGTGCCAGCAGCTTGGGACTAGCGGCCCTTCCGAGGGCCTACGAGCAGTACTTC	CASSLGLAALPRAYEQYF	-	TRBJ2-7	TRBV5-6	TRBD2
TGCGCCAGCAGCCAAGTACGGGTCCCTAGCGGGAGACCCCAGGTTTACATTCAGTACTTC	CASSQVRVPSGRPQVYIQYF	many	TRBJ2-4	TRBV4-1	TRBD2
TGTGCCAGCAGTTCCACAGGGGCCCGAGAGCCCCAGCATTTT	CASSSTGAREPQHF	-	TRBJ1-5	TRBV12-3/TRBV12-4	TRBD1
TGTGCCAGCAGCCCGGGGCCACGCCGTGCGTTCTTC	CASSPGPRRAFF	few	TRBJ2-1	TRBV2	-
TGTGCCAGCAGTGACTCTTCTGGACTTAGGAATTCACCCCTCCACTTT	CASSDSSGLRNSPLHF	many	TRBJ1-6	TRBV2	-
TGTGCCAGCAGTTACTACGACAGGACCTACGAGCAGTACTTC	CASSYYDRTYEQYF	many	TRBJ2-7	TRBV6-5	-
TGTGCCAGCAGCCAAAACCCGACAGGGAATGAAAAACTGTTTTTT	CASSQNPTGNEKLFF	few	TRBJ1-4	TRBV3-1	TRBD1
TGTGCCAGCAGTGACTCCGGGACAGGGGGCGATGAGCAGTTCTTC	CASSDSGTGGDEQFF	few	TRBJ2-1	TRBV6-4	TRBD1
TGCAGTGCTAGGCGGGGAAGGACAGGGTTCTCCGAGCAGTACTTC	CSARRGRTGFSEQYF	many	TRBJ2-7	TRBV20-1	TRBD1
TGTGCCAGCAGTGCTGGGGATTCGTCCGAGCAGTACTTC	CASSAGDSSEQYF	few	TRBJ2-7	TRBV2	-
TGTGCCATCAGTGAGACCGTGGTAGGACAGGGGGCCCAGCATTTT	CAISETVVGQGAQHF	-	TRBJ1-5	TRBV10-3	TRBD1
TGCGCCAGCAGCCAAGAGCCTAGAGAGACCCAGTACTTC	CASSQEPRETQYF	few	TRBJ2-5	TRBV4-3	-
TGTGCCACCAGCAGAGATTTGGAACAGCCCCAGCATTTT	CATSRDLEQPQHF	many	TRBJ1-5	TRBV15	-
TGTGCCTGGAGTGACGAAGGGGATGGTGTCGGGGAGCTGTTTTTT	CAWSDEGDGVGELFF	few	TRBJ2-2	TRBV30	-
TGTGCCAGTAGTATCTTCCCGGGAGTCACTGAAGCTTTCTTT	CASSIFPGVTEAFF	few	TRBJ1-1	TRBV19	-
TGTGCCAGCAGTTACATCGGGACTAGCGTGAACACCGGGGAGCTGTTTTTT	CASSYIGTSVNTGELFF	-	TRBJ2-2	TRBV6-5	TRBD2
TGTGCCAGCAGCCTGGGCCGGGATGAGCAGTTCTTC	CASSLGRDEQFF	-	TRBJ2-1	TRBV6-6	-
TGTGCCAGCAGCTTATCCCCCCGAGGCGGGTCGAATGAGCAGTTCTTC	CASSLSPRGGSNEQFF	-	TRBJ2-1	TRBV7-3	-
TGTGCCAGCAAGAGAGGCCGATCCACTGAAGCTTTCTTT	CASKRGRSTEAFF	few	TRBJ1-1	TRBV12-3/TRBV12-4	-
TGTGCCAGCAGGGGACTAGCGGGGGGAGGTGAGCAGTTCTTC	CASRGLAGGGEQFF	-	TRBJ2-1	TRBV6-2/TRBV6-3	TRBD2
TGTGCCAGCAGTCGACAGGGGGATTCACCCCTCCACTTT	CASSRQGDSPLHF	-	TRBJ1-6	TRBV12-3/TRBV12-4	TRBD1
TGCAGTGCTACAGAAAAAAACATTCAGTACTTC	CSATEKNIQYF	-	TRBJ2-4	TRBV20-1	-
TGCGCCAGCAGCCGAACGTGGACAGGGACGACCGAGCAGTACTTC	CASSRTWTGTTEQYF	few	TRBJ2-7	TRBV5-1	TRBD1
TGTGCCAGCAGCCAATCGGTCATTCGCGAGCAGTACTTC	CASSQSVIREQYF	-	TRBJ2-7	TRBV14	-
TGTGCCAGCAGCTTAGATATCCAGTCCGAGACCCAGTACTTC	CASSLDIQSETQYF	few	TRBJ2-5	TRBV11-2	-
TGTGCCAGCAGCTTAACCTCCGGGACAGAAGCCAAAAACATTCAGTACTTC	CASSLTSGTEAKNIQYF	-	TRBJ2-4	TRBV7-9	TRBD1
TGTGCCAGCAGCTTAAAGATCGCTGGACAGACCAATCAGCCCCAGCATTTT	CASSLKIAGQTNQPQHF	-	TRBJ1-5	TRBV7-3	-
TGTGCCAGCAGCTTACTTCGGGCGGGTTCCCAAGAGACCCAGTACTTC	CASSLLRAGSQETQYF	few	TRBJ2-5	TRBV7-9	-
TGTGCCAGCAGCTTAACCGGGACTAGCGGGACCAATGAGCAGTTCTTC	CASSLTGTSGTNEQFF	few	TRBJ2-1	TRBV7-3	TRBD2
TGTGCTTCGACTAGCGGGCTCTTGGGAGGCTACGAGCAGTACTTC	CASTSGLLGGYEQYF	many	TRBJ2-7	TRBV11-2	TRBD2
TGTGCTAGTGCCCGGGGGGCGGAGACCCAGTACTTC	CASARGAETQYF	-	TRBJ2-5	TRBV12-5	-
TGTGCCAGCAGCTTTTCAATGGGCAGGACCTCTGGGGCCAACGTCCTGACTTTC	CASSFSMGRTSGANVLTF	-	TRBJ2-6	TRBV5-6	-
TGTGCCAGCAGCTTTCCGACAACAGATACGCAGTATTTT	CASSFPTTDTQYF	-	TRBJ2-3	TRBV7-2	-
TGCAGCGTCCCACGGCCGGGACACGGGAAGTTCTTC	CSVPRPGHGKFF	many	TRBJ2-1	TRBV29-1	-
TGCAGTGCTAGACTTTCCGGGGGCGCGGAGACCCAGTACTTC	CSARLSGGAETQYF	many	TRBJ2-5	TRBV20-1	-
TGTGCCAGCAGTACGGGACTCCCGGGGACCCAGTACTTC	CASSTGLPGTQYF	many	TRBJ2-5	TRBV27	-
TGTGCCAGCAGCTCCTTAATAGGACAGAAGCTACACGCGAACACCGGGGAGCTGTTTTTT	CASSSLIGQKLHANTGELFF	-	TRBJ2-2	TRBV7-9	-
TGTGCCAGCAGCGACGACCCCAGGGCCTCCTACGAGCAGTACTTC	CASSDDPRASYEQYF	-	TRBJ2-7	TRBV12-3/TRBV12-4	-